This is a list of T cell receptor beta chains from one sample in a study of shared clonotypes between healthy human individuals. Profiling relied on immunoSEQ multiplex PCR, and the TCRdb table lists in-frame clones only, not all of them. The repertoire holds about 700,000 clones, with roughly nine tenths as singletons. Sequenced material: naive CD8+ T cells sorted from blood. The receptors shown here come from a young man in good health. Each CDR3 is given with its conserved first and last residue. A D gene is named only where the DNA matches it firmly. Rows give clone size only sometimes, using once, few, many, or a class for an expanded clone.

>NA|TRBJ2-6|NA|TRBV21-1
TGTGCCAGCAGCAAAGGCCCGAAGGCCAACGTCCTGACTTTC
CASSKGPKANVLTF
>NA|TRBJ2-7|NA|TRBV7-2
TGTGCCAGCAGCTTATCCGGGACAACCATCTCTTACGAGCAGTACTTC
CASSLSGTTISYEQYF
>NA|TRBJ2-3|NA|TRBV25-1
TGTGCCAGCAGTGCCCTCACAGATACGCAGTATTTT
CASSALTDTQYF
>NA|TRBJ2-5|NA|TRBV7-9
TGTGCCAGCAGCTTCCCCGCAGGGTGGGAGGAGACCCAGTACTTC
CASSFPAGWEETQYF
>NA|TRBJ2-5|NA|TRBV4-3
TGCGCCAGCAGCCAAGAGATCCTAGTGGAGACCCAGTACTTC
CASSQEILVETQYF
>TRBD1|TRBJ2-7|NA|TRBV6-5
TGTGCCAGCAGTTACGGCCCGGGACAGGGGGGTTACGAGCAGTACTTC
CASSYGPGQGGYEQYF
>NA|TRBJ2-7|NA|TRBV5-1
TGCGCCAGCAGCTCCACGGTCTACGAGCAGTACTTC
CASSSTVYEQYF
>NA|TRBJ2-1|NA|TRBV5-1
TGCGCCAGCAGCTTGTTGACAGGTCAATACCAGTACAATGAGCAGTTCTTC
CASSLLTGQYQYNEQFF
>TRBD1|TRBJ2-1|NA|TRBV6-1
TGTGCCAGCAGTGAAGGGACAGGCTTTTACAATGAGCAGTTCTTC
CASSEGTGFYNEQFF
>NA|TRBJ2-3|NA|TRBV7-8
TGTGCCAGCAGCTTGAATTCTCTAGATACGCAGTATTTT
CASSLNSLDTQYF
>TRBD1|TRBJ2-7|once|TRBV28
TGTGCCAGCAGTTTAGAAATTAACAGACGGACAGGGGTTGGCTACGAGCAGTACTTC
CASSLEINRRTGVGYEQYF
>NA|TRBJ1-1|NA|TRBV18
TGTGCCAGCTCACCACAAACCCCGGGGTTGGTTGGCACTGAAGCTTTCTTT
CASSPQTPGLVGTEAFF
>NA|TRBJ2-5|NA|TRBV9
TGTGCCAGCAGCACACGACCCAACCCCCAAGAGACCCAGTACTTC
CASSTRPNPQETQYF
>TRBD1|TRBJ2-1|NA|TRBV29-1
TGCAGCGTGGGACGACAGGGGGAAAGCTCCTACAATGAGCAGTTCTTC
CSVGRQGESSYNEQFF
>TRBD2|TRBJ2-1|NA|TRBV10-2
TGCGCCAGTGCGGCGGAGACTAGCGGGAGGGCCCTACATGAGCAGTTCTTC
CASAAETSGRALHEQFF
>NA|TRBJ2-1|NA|TRBV11-3
TGTGCCAGCAGCAGTAGACACAGAGCCTCTATCAATGAGCAGTTCTTC
CASSSRHRASINEQFF
>TRBD1|TRBJ1-1|NA|TRBV4-1
TGCGCCAGCAGCCAAGATGCCCTCACAGGGGTTGACACTGAAGCTTTCTTT
CASSQDALTGVDTEAFF
>NA|TRBJ2-7|NA|TRBV6-5
TGTGCCAGCAGTTACGGTTTGGGTAGGGGCGAGCAGTACTTC
CASSYGLGRGEQYF
>NA|TRBJ2-1|NA|TRBV6-5
TGTGCCAGCAGTTACTCGGGGGACGGATCCTACAATGAGCAGTTCTTC
CASSYSGDGSYNEQFF
>NA|TRBJ2-5|NA|TRBV30
TGTGCCGGATCGGGGGACAGAGACCAAGAGACCCAGTACTTC
CAGSGDRDQETQYF
>NA|TRBJ2-7|NA|TRBV7-9
TGTGCCAGCAGCTCAACCCGGGGAGCCCTCTACGAGCAGTACTTC
CASSSTRGALYEQYF
>TRBD1|TRBJ1-5|NA|TRBV5-1
TGCGCCAGCAGCGGGGGACAGGCCGATCAGCCCCAGCATTTT
CASSGGQADQPQHF
>NA|TRBJ2-5|NA|TRBV4-1
TGCGCCAGCAGCCAAACAAAGCCGGAGACCCAGTACTTC
CASSQTKPETQYF
>TRBD1|TRBJ2-2|NA|TRBV11-2
TGTGCCAGCAGGAGAAAGGGACAGAGAAACACCGGGGAGCTGTTTTTT
CASRRKGQRNTGELFF
>NA|TRBJ2-7|NA|TRBV11-3
TGTGCCAGCAGCTTAGAAGCAGGAGACGAGCAGTACTTC
CASSLEAGDEQYF
>TRBD1|TRBJ1-1|NA|TRBV5-5
TGTGCCAGCAGCTTGGCTCAGGGGGGGACTGAAGCTTTCTTT
CASSLAQGGTEAFF
>NA|TRBJ2-1|NA|TRBV7-9
TGTGCCAGCAGATCCCGCCCGTTGCAGGACGGGAATGAGCAGTTCTTC
CASRSRPLQDGNEQFF
>TRBD2|TRBJ2-7|NA|TRBV7-8
TGTGCCAGCAGCTCGGGAACCGGACTAGCGGGAGATGGCTACGAGCAGTACTTC
CASSSGTGLAGDGYEQYF
>NA|TRBJ1-1|NA|TRBV4-3
TGCGCCAGCAGCCTCGGGGGGTCCGGGTCCGCTGAAGCTTTCTTT
CASSLGGSGSAEAFF
>NA|TRBJ2-7|once|TRBV2
TGTGCCAGCAGTGATGTCAGCTCCTACGAGCAGTACTTC
CASSDVSSYEQYF
>TRBD1|TRBJ2-5|NA|TRBV28
TGTGCCAGCAGCCCCCGGACAGGGGGCTTGGAGACCCAGTACTTC
CASSPRTGGLETQYF
>NA|TRBJ2-7|NA|TRBV7-8
TGTGCCAGCAGCAAAGCCAGCGGGCAGGGATTCTCCTACGAGCAGTACTTC
CASSKASGQGFSYEQYF
>NA|TRBJ2-7|NA|TRBV4-1
TGCGCCAGCGCCCGGGACTTTTACGACGAGCAGTACTTC
CASARDFYDEQYF
>TRBD1|TRBJ2-7|NA|TRBV11-2
TGTGCCAGCAGCCAGGGACAGGAGTCCTACGAGCAGTACTTC
CASSQGQESYEQYF
>NA|TRBJ2-7|NA|TRBV10-3
TGTGCCATCAGTTCCTACAGGAGGTCCTACGAGCAGTACTTC
CAISSYRRSYEQYF
>NA|TRBJ1-4|NA|TRBV9
TGTGCCAGCGGAGACGGGGCAACTAATGAAAAACTGTTTTTT
CASGDGATNEKLFF
>NA|TRBJ1-1|NA|TRBV7-9
TGTGCCAGCAGCTTAGACGGGGGTTCGGACACTGAAGCTTTCTTT
CASSLDGGSDTEAFF
>TRBD1|TRBJ1-4|NA|TRBV28
TGTGCCAGCAGTATCTTCAGGGGACAGTCTTCGGAACTGTTTTTT
CASSIFRGQSSELFF
>NA|TRBJ1-1|NA|TRBV6-6
TGTGCCAGCAGTTACGAACCGACAGGAAAGAACACTGAAGCTTTCTTT
CASSYEPTGKNTEAFF
>NA|TRBJ2-7|once|TRBV7-9
TGTGCCAGCAGCTCGACATCCGGGCCCTACGAGCAGTACTTC
CASSSTSGPYEQYF
>NA|TRBJ2-7|NA|TRBV9
TGTGCCAGCAGTTTGGGAGTGATCCCCTGCGAGCAGTACTTC
CASSLGVIPCEQYF
>NA|TRBJ2-3|NA|TRBV5-1
TGCGCCAGCAGCTTGACTCACAGGACCTACACAGATACGCAGTATTTT
CASSLTHRTYTDTQYF